Below, 30 T cell receptor beta chains from the same sample are listed, as sequenced in a study of blood T cells in healthy people across ages. For the second PCR, which ran for roughly 6 to 12 cycles, a sample-barcoded 5' primer and a J-beta primer mix were used. MiXCR, applied by TCRdb to the 5' RACE reads, yields one record per CDR3 protein. Among 1.8 million or so distinct CDR3 sequences listed, 39% were seen once. The specimen was blood. These TCRs come from a human donor in good health.

This sequence joins TRBV4-1 and TRBJ2-7, with 10 positions matching TRBD1. Per germline, CDR1 MGHRA and CDR2 YSYEKL. This CDR3 has 16 amino acids. Losses at the gene ends were 4 bases for V and 5 bases for J; bases not matched to a gene: 11. The CDR3 sequence: CASSLQTGTGAHEQYF. DNA of the CDR3: TGCGCCAGCAGCCTTCAAACCGGGACAGGGGCGCACGAGCAGTACTTC.

This clonotype was seen a handful of times. CDR3 coding DNA: TGCGCCAGCAGCCAGGATGCTCTCCGGGACAACCCCTACGAGCAGTACTTC. It encodes CASSQDALRDNPYEQYF. V gene TRBV4-3 combines with J gene TRBJ2-7, with D possibly matching TRBD1 (6 bases). The CDR3 extends over 17 amino acids. Per the germline V gene, CDR1 is LGHNA and CDR2 is YSLEER. V was shortened by 3 bases and J by 2 bases, with 20 bases between the two germline ends.

This chain uses TRBV18 with TRBJ2-7; no reliable D call. This CDR3 comprises 14 residues. Deletions cut 2 bases from V and 1 base from J, with 9 bases between. CDR1 and CDR2 from the germline V gene are KGHSH and LQKENI. DNA for the CDR3: TGTGCCAGCTCACCAGGGATCGAGTCCTACGAGCAGTACTTC. It translates to CASSPGIESYEQYF. Filled out from reference TRBV18 and TRBJ2-7, the complete variable domain reads NAGVMQNPRHLVRRRGQEARLRCSPMKGHSHVYWYRQLPEEGLKFMVYLQKENIIDESGMPKERFSAEFPKEGPSILRIQQVVRGDSAAYFCASSPGIESYEQYFGPGTRLTVT.

This clonotype was observed a handful of times. A much more abundant neighbour one base away suggests this may be a read error. V gene TRBV5-1 combines with J gene TRBJ2-7, with 9 bases fitting TRBD1. The CDR3 has 14 amino acids. The germline CDR1 and CDR2 sequences are SGHRS and YFSETQ. The V segment lost 4 bases and the J segment 4 bases; nucleotides outside the gene matches: 6. CDR3 coding DNA: TGCGCCAGCAGCCCCCGGGACAGGGAGTACGAGCAGTACTTC. Translation gives CASSPRDREYEQYF.

The CDR3: CASSFSAGEAFF. The CDR3 region has the DNA TGTGCCAGCAGTTTTTCGGCAGGAGAAGCTTTCTTT. The chain carries TRBV12-3 or TRBV12-4 and TRBJ1-1, with D unresolved. The V and J ends lost 3 bases and 8 bases respectively, with 10 bases between them. The CDR3 length is 12 residues.

The rearrangement joins TRBV27 to TRBJ1-2, with 7 bases identical to TRBD1. Germline CDR1 is MNHEY and CDR2 is SMNVEV (reference sequence). CDR3 size: 14 residues. Unmatched junction bases numbered 4, after V lost 4 bases and J lost 2 bases. The CDR3, as DNA: TGTGCCAGCAGTTCTAAGACAGGGAACTATGGCTACACCTTC. Translating gives CASSSKTGNYGYTF.

This clonotype was counted a few times. CDR3 sequence: CASSFHPNTEAFF. The DNA of the CDR3 is TGTGCCAGCAGTTTTCACCCGAACACTGAAGCTTTCTTT. The genes are TRBV12-3 or TRBV12-4 and TRBJ1-1; D not certain. This CDR3 is built from 13 residues. V lost 3 bases, J lost 1 base, and 6 bases lay in between.

The table lists this clonotype with a count of one. A much larger clonotype is one base distant, so this may be a read error. The chain couples TRBV25-1 to TRBJ1-2, with a tentative D call TRBD1 (6 bases). Germline CDR1 reads MGHDK; CDR2 reads SYGVNS. The CDR3 is made up of 17 amino acids. CDR3 residues: CASSQKPQEGGNYGHTF. CDR3 DNA sequence: TGTGCCAGCAGCCAAAAGCCCCAGGAGGGGGGTAACTATGGCCACACCTTC.

The V call is TRBV4-1, the J call TRBJ1-3, with D perhaps TRBD1 (6 bases). Germline CDR1 reads MGHRA; CDR2 reads YSYEKL. V dropped 6 bases and J dropped 4 bases, with 22 bases sitting between them. This CDR3 is built from 17 residues. This chain's CDR3 is CASRPSLLQGKGNTIYF. The CDR3 region has the DNA TGCGCCAGCAGACCTTCTCTACTCCAGGGGAAGGGAAACACCATATATTTT.

The CDR3 loop is CASSSDRGGSNQPQHF. The DNA for the CDR3 is TGTGCCAGCTCTTCGGACAGGGGAGGGAGCAATCAGCCCCAGCATTTT. The V and J genes are TRBV18 and TRBJ1-5; 9 positions agree with TRBD1. CDR3 length: 16 amino acids. The V segment lost 6 bases and the J segment 1 base; nucleotides outside the gene matches: 7. CDR1 is KGHSH and CDR2 is LQKENI in the germline V gene.

A few counts support this clonotype. The chain carries TRBV5-1 and TRBJ2-7; 12 nucleotides line up with TRBD1. Trimming removed 2 bases from V and 5 bases from J; junction bases left unmatched: 5. Germline V gives CDR1 SGHRS, CDR2 YFSETQ. The CDR3 runs to 15 residues. As DNA, the CDR3 is TGCGCCAGCAGCTTTTCCGGGACAGGGGGCGACGAGCAGTACTTC. Translation gives CASSFSGTGGDEQYF.

The chain employs TRBV12-3 or TRBV12-4 and TRBJ1-2, with 10 bases identical to TRBD1. The CDR3 has 15 amino acids. Trimming at V came to 6 bases and at J to 4 bases, leaving 8 bases not matched to a gene. The CDR3 protein is CASRSDRGLSYGYTF. In nucleotides, the CDR3 is TGTGCCAGCAGATCTGACAGGGGGCTGAGCTATGGCTACACCTTC.

This rearrangement joins TRBV5-6 to TRBJ2-7; the D call may be TRBD1 or TRBD2 (6 bases each). CDR1 is SGHDT, CDR2 YYEEEE, per germline. The ends were cut back, 1 base at V and 0 bases at J, with 14 bases in the middle. This CDR3 region has 16 residues. The CDR3 spells CASSLISGGGSYEQYF. The CDR3 coding sequence is TGTGCCAGCAGCTTGATCTCCGGAGGGGGCTCCTACGAGCAGTACTTC.

The table lists this clonotype with a few counts. The V and J genes are TRBV5-8 and TRBJ2-1; TRBD1 aligns across 8 bases. The CDR3 totals 17 residues. Germline-derived CDR1 and CDR2 are SGHTS and YDEGEE. Losses at the gene ends were 5 bases for V and 5 bases for J; bases not matched to a gene: 15. CDR3 loop: CASRRGTGQGTHNEQFF. The DNA for the CDR3 is TGTGCCAGCAGGCGGGGTACCGGACAGGGTACCCACAATGAGCAGTTCTTC.

This clonotype has only a few counts. As DNA, the CDR3 is TGTGCCAGCGGCCCCCGTCAGAGCTCCTATAATTCACCCCTCCACTTT. It encodes CASGPRQSSYNSPLHF. The chain uses TRBV2 and TRBJ1-6; D unresolved. Looked up from germline, CDR1 is SNHLY and CDR2 is FYNNEI. V was cut by 8 bases and J by 0 bases, with 14 bases left in between. The CDR3 runs to 16 residues.

V and J are TRBV20-1 and TRBJ1-6; TRBD1 is a possible D gene (5 bases). The CDR3 consists of 14 residues. Per germline, CDR1 DFQATT and CDR2 SNEGSKA (reference sequence). Trimming cost V 4 bases and J 12 bases, with 19 bases left between them. CDR3 region: CSATLNRGWVPLHF. The CDR3 DNA follows: TGCAGTGCTACCCTGAACCGGGGGTGGGTACCCCTCCACTTT.

In this sample, this clonotype turned up a few times. The CDR3 coding sequence is TGTGCCAGTAGTATGCACAGCGCACAGAGCAATCAGCCCCAGCATTTT. This translates into CASSMHSAQSNQPQHF. The chain employs TRBV19 and TRBJ1-5; D gene unclear. The CDR3 loop spans 16 amino acids. With 3 bases removed from V and 1 base from J, the gap between germline ends came to 13 bases. From germline, CDR1 is LNHDA and CDR2 SQIVND (reference sequence). The entire variable domain, with the rest obtained from reference TRBV19 and TRBJ1-5, is as follows: DGGITQSPKYLFRKEGQNVTLSCEQNLNHDAMYWYRQDPGQGLRLIYYSQIVNDFQKGDIAEGYSVSREKKESFPLTVTSAQKNPTAFYLCASSMHSAQSNQPQHFGDGTRLSIL.

As regards this clonotype: Sequence at one end of the junction differs from germline and may be a read error. V and J are TRBV7-2 and TRBJ2-5, with 9 bases matching TRBD2. The J call may be in error: the DNA end matches TRBJ2-7 better. The CDR3 has 15 amino acids. The germline CDR1 and CDR2 sequences are SGHTA and FQGNSA. In nucleotides, the CDR3 is TGTGCCGGCAGCTTAGCGACAGCGGGGGGCGACGAGCAGTACTTC. It is translated as CAGSLATAGGDEQYF.

This clonotype has just a few counts. The gene calls are TRBV29-1 and TRBJ2-7; 9 nucleotides match TRBD1. Germline CDR1 reads SQVTM; CDR2 reads ANQGSEA. This CDR3 region has 12 residues. V dropped 7 bases and J dropped 7; count of bases not matched to a gene: 8. CDR3 DNA sequence: TGCAGCGCACGAGCCGGGACAGGGGAGCAGTACTTC. Amino acids: CSARAGTGEQYF.

There are a few counts of this clonotype. The V and J genes are TRBV9 and TRBJ1-2; TRBD1 matches 9 bases. The V segment lost 2 bases and the J segment 10 bases; nucleotides outside the gene matches: 6. Germline-derived CDR1 and CDR2 are SGDLS and YYNGEE. The length of the CDR3 is 13 residues. This CDR3 reads CASSVSQGADYTF. CDR3 sequence (DNA): TGTGCCAGCAGCGTTTCACAGGGGGCTGACTACACCTTC.

In this sample, this clonotype turned up a few times. V usage is TRBV2 and J usage is TRBJ2-3, with D perhaps assigned TRBD1 or TRBD2 (5 bases each). V dropped 3 bases and J dropped 2 bases, with 15 bases sitting between them. The germline V gene encodes CDR1 SNHLY and CDR2 FYNNEI. The CDR3 extends over 16 amino acids. The CDR3 spells CASSDEGRAYTDTQYF. DNA for the CDR3: TGTGCCAGCAGTGATGAGGGCAGGGCGTACACAGATACGCAGTATTTT. Drawing the rest from reference TRBV2 and TRBJ2-3, the complete variable domain is EPEVTQTPSHQVTQMGQEVILRCVPISNHLYFYWYRQILGQKVEFLVSFYNNEISEKSEIFDDQFSVERPDGSNFTLKIRSTKLEDSAMYFCASSDEGRAYTDTQYFGPGTRLTVL.

This clonotype was seen only a few times. The V call is TRBV6-1, the J call TRBJ2-7; the match to TRBD1 covers 7 bases. The CDR3 runs 11 residues. The germline gives CDR1 MNHNS, CDR2 SASEGT. V was pared by 9 bases and J by 3 bases, with 2 bases of the junction left unmatched. CDR3 residues: CASQGVYEQYF. DNA for the CDR3: TGTGCCAGTCAGGGGGTCTACGAGCAGTACTTC.

DNA for the CDR3: TGTGCCAGCAGCTTACTCGGGGGGGTCCTAAACGAGCAGTACTTC. Encoded protein: CASSLLGGVLNEQYF. J is TRBJ2-5 and V is TRBV7-2, with 8 bases aligning to TRBD2. The DNA end is more similar to TRBJ2-7, so the J call may be wrong. This CDR3 comprises 15 residues. Germline CDR1 reads SGHTA; CDR2 reads FQGNSA.

The chain recombines TRBV12-3 or TRBV12-4 with TRBJ2-5, with a weak D call TRBD2 (7 bases). The CDR3 contains 16 residues. Trimming pared 7 bases from V and 2 bases from J, leaving 20 bases between. In DNA form, the CDR3 reads TGTGCCAGCATCCGAGGGAGGGGGACACGACAAGAGACCCAGTACTTC. It codes for CASIRGRGTRQETQYF.

This rearrangement joins TRBV27 to TRBJ2-3; D is unresolved. In germline, CDR1 is MNHEY, CDR2 SMNVEV (reference sequence). The germline V and J ends were trimmed by 0 bases and 5 bases, with 6 bases remaining between them. The CDR3 totals 13 residues. This CDR3 is CASSLSAQDTQYF. The CDR3 region has the DNA TGTGCCAGCAGTTTATCCGCCCAAGATACGCAGTATTTT.

In its sample, this clonotype was seen a few times. The DNA for the CDR3 is TGCGCCAGCAGCTTGGGTTTGGACGAACTTATCAACTATGGCTACACCTTC. This encodes CASSLGLDELINYGYTF. The chain has TRBV5-1 and TRBJ1-2, with no clear D. The V gene lost 0 bases and the J gene lost 2 bases, with 17 bases spanning the gap. This CDR3 has 17 amino acids. From germline, CDR1 is SGHRS and CDR2 YFSETQ. The full variable domain, with the rest looked up from reference TRBV5-1 and TRBJ1-2, is KAGVTQTPRYLIKTRGQQVTLSCSPISGHRSVSWYQQTPGQGLQFLFEYFSETQRNKGNFPGRFSGRQFSNSRSEMNVSTLELGDSALYLCASSLGLDELINYGYTFGSGTRLTVV.

There are a few counts of this clonotype. The CDR3 coding sequence is TGTGCCAGCAGCTTAATAGGGGGGCTGAACTATGGCTACACCTTC. Translating gives CASSLIGGLNYGYTF. V and J are TRBV7-9 and TRBJ1-2; TRBD1 is a possible D gene (6 bases). This CDR3 region has 15 residues. Deletions cut 2 bases from V and 2 bases from J, with 12 bases between. Germline CDR1 reads SEHNR; CDR2 reads FQNEAQ (reference sequence). The whole variable domain, remainder taken from reference TRBV7-9 and TRBJ1-2, is DTGVSQNPRHKITKRGQNVTFRCDPISEHNRLYWYRQTLGQGPEFLTYFQNEAQLEKSRLLSDRFSAERPKGSFSTLEIQRTEQGDSAMYLCASSLIGGLNYGYTFGSGTRLTVV.

This chain uses TRBV4-2 with TRBJ2-7; no firm D call. Trimming pared 4 bases from V and 7 bases from J, leaving 14 bases between. CDR3 length: 13 amino acids. CDR1 LGHNA and CDR2 YNFKEQ come from the germline V gene. CDR3 sequence: CASSLYVSREQYF. CDR3 bases: TGTGCCAGCAGCCTCTACGTATCCAGGGAGCAGTACTTC.

Only one count was recorded for this clonotype. The chain carries TRBV5-1 and TRBJ2-3; the match to TRBD2 covers 7 bases. J lost 5 bases, V lost 5 bases, and 5 bases had no gene match. The V gene's germline CDR1 is SGHRS and CDR2 YFSETQ. The CDR3 is made up of 13 amino acids. This CDR3 reads CASRWGGIDTQYF. CDR3 bases: TGCGCCAGCAGATGGGGGGGTATAGATACGCAGTATTTT.

This chain joins TRBV3-1 and TRBJ2-1, with D tentatively TRBD2 (6 bases). Germline CDR1 and CDR2: LGHDT and YNNKEL (reference sequence). With 4 bases removed from V and 7 bases from J, the gap between germline ends came to 17 bases. This CDR3 has 15 residues. The chain's CDR3 is CASSPRLGQRNEQFF. The CDR3, as DNA: TGTGCCAGCAGCCCGAGACTAGGGCAACGGAATGAGCAGTTCTTC.